A selection of T cell receptor beta chains follows, all from one sample in a study of cytomegalovirus exposure and HLA in healthy donors. Assay: immunoSEQ multiplex PCR; the TCRdb copy retains only in-frame clones and omits some. This sample carries around 150,000 clones, more than 80% of them seen once, and the ten largest clones take 13%. Sequenced input: PBMCs. These receptors came from a woman in her fifties or sixties in good health and CMV-seronegative. The CDR3 runs from the conserved cysteine through the conserved F or W. The D gene is left open where the match is weak.

len | d_gene | v_gene | CDR3aa
17 | . | TRBV4-3 | CASSQDQQPLAPNEQFF
13 | . | TRBV5-4 | CASSLRFEGEQYF
14 | . | TRBV9 | CASSVGVGGGEQFF
16 | . | TRBV7-2 | CASSSRRSANTGELFF
14 | TRBD1 | TRBV6-1 | CASSVRQGSSPLHF
13 | TRBD1 | TRBV28 | CASRRTGDYEQYF
14 | . | TRBV6-5 | CASTSWRENYGYTF
14 | . | TRBV9 | CASSVAGRFAEAFF
17 | . | TRBV19 | CASNGGIKSIGNQPQHF
14 | . | TRBV27 | CASSHYGQKETQYF
17 | TRBD2 | TRBV4-2 | CASSPVQTSGFADTQYF
15 | . | TRBV7-2 | CASRRQVSMNTEAFF
17 | TRBD2 | TRBV19 | CASSIRGLAGDTDTQYF
14 | TRBD1 | TRBV5-1 | CASSSRQGSEKLFF
14 | . | TRBV10-2 | CASSELRGGFEAFF
17 | . | TRBV6-1 | CASSDRFGFLNTGELFF
13 | . | TRBV14 | CASSPLRSGELFF
15 | TRBD1 | TRBV2 | CASSNDRGANTEAFF
15 | TRBD2 | TRBV23-1 | CASSPLAGGGETQYF
12 | . | TRBV2 | CASRNARHEQFF
13 | . | TRBV6-6 | CASSYSGVTGYTF
14 | . | TRBV7-2 | CASSLDTGWETQYF
14 | . | TRBV7-8 | CASSRTGNAGEQYF
16 | TRBD1 | TRBV7-2 | CASSLGQGARNSPLHF
15 | TRBD1 | TRBV28 | CASRDVQGYSYEQYF
12 | . | TRBV2 | CATDGRARGYTF
19 | TRBD2 | TRBV5-1 | CAGSPAPLTSGRAGGTQYF
13 | . | TRBV7-2 | CASSLDSYYGYTF
15 | TRBD2 | TRBV28 | CASSPGTSGKETQYF
17 | . | TRBV7-9 | CASSFLQGGAVIYGYTF
15 | . | TRBV15 | CATSRVVKPPYEQYF
16 | TRBD2 | TRBV7-9 | CASSNSGLAGGEAQYF
15 | . | TRBV9 | CASSVFNSGVGEQFF
15 | . | TRBV7-9 | CASSPDGGGNQPQHF
14 | TRBD1 | TRBV5-8 | CASSSGTGVYEQYF